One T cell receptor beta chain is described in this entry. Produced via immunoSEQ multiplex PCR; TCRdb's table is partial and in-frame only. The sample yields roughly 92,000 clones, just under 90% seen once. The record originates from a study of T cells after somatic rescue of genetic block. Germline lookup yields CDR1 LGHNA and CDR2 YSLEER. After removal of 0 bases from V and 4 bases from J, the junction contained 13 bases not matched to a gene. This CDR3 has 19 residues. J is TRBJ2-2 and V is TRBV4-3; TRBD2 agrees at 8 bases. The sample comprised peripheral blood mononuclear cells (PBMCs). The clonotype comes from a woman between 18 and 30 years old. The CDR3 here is CASSQEGGMIAGSTGELFF. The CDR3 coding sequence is TGCGCCAGCAGCCAAGAGGGGGGGATGATAGCGGGAAGCACCGGGGAGCTGTTTTTT.